This passage covers 2 T cell receptor beta chains from one sample sequenced in a study of naive and memory T cell subsets. An equimolar mix of two oligonucleotides served as the beta constant-region primer for TRBC1 and TRBC2. Ligated cDNA was amplified by four rounds of PCR with nested alpha and beta constant-region primers and SP2. Each CDR3 protein is one row after TCRdb ran MiXCR on the UMI-ligation and nested PCR reads. The profile shows some 82,000 distinct CDR3 sequences, roughly 9.2% of them singletons. Sequencing used naive CD8+ T cells from blood. These receptors were obtained from a human donor in good health.

The chain is built from TRBV27 and TRBJ2-7, with TRBD1 identical over 10 bases. Unmatched junction bases numbered 10, after V lost 4 bases and J lost 7 bases. CDR1 MNHEY and CDR2 SMNVEV come from the germline V gene (reference sequence). The CDR3 loop spans 15 amino acids. CDR3 residues: CASSSGTGVDEEQYF. The CDR3 DNA sequence: TGTGCCAGCAGTTCAGGGACAGGGGTGGATGAAGAGCAGTACTTC.

This clonotype showed up just a few times. J is TRBJ2-7 and V is TRBV3-1; 9 bases align to TRBD1. Germline CDR1 and CDR2: LGHDT and YNNKEL (reference sequence). This CDR3 spans 17 amino acids. The J segment lost 3 bases and the V segment lost 1 base, leaving 10 bases of the junction unmatched. CDR3 sequence: CASSQALGDRVVYEQYF. CDR3 nucleotide sequence: TGTGCCAGCAGCCAAGCGTTGGGGGACAGGGTGGTCTACGAGCAGTACTTC.